This T cell receptor beta chain was found in a study of T cells after yellow fever vaccination. As for the study in general: Some fractions had low cell numbers, and these were prepared with SMART-Seq v4 Ultra Low Input. Study observations and caveats: Overall, a small share of clonotypes was seen in both CD4 and CD8 compartments. Any FACS-sorted repertoire could hold abundant clonotypes that contaminate it from the bulk population.

The germline V and J ends were trimmed by 4 bases and 5 bases, with 11 bases remaining between them. The CDR3 is made up of 13 amino acids. CDR1 and CDR2 from the germline V gene are GTSNPN and SVGIG (reference sequence). Production of TCR cDNA was by 5'RACE template switching, which also added a universal primer site and UMIs. MiXCR, run by TCRdb on the 5' RACE reads, gives a single entry per CDR3 protein. This sample has about 85,000 distinct CDR3 sequences; roughly 14% occur once, and the top ten carry roughly 24%. The genes are TRBV30 and TRBJ2-2, with D tentatively TRBD1 (6 bases). The clonotype originates from a man aged 18 to 30 who received the YFV17D yellow fever vaccine. The material sequenced was CD8+ T cells not binding an NS4B(214-222) dextramer, sorted from PBMCs, taken less than 25 days after the first yellow fever vaccination. CDR3 amino acids: CAWNGGGTGELFF. The CDR3 DNA reads as TGTGCCTGGAATGGGGGCGGAACCGGGGAGCTGTTTTTT.